What follows are 30 T cell receptor beta chains derived from one specimen sequenced in a study of blood T cells in healthy people across ages. A sample-barcoded 5' primer and a J-beta primer mix were used in a second PCR of roughly 7 to 11 cycles. TCRdb fed the 5' RACE reads into MiXCR, producing one record per CDR3 protein. The data hold 630,000 or so distinct CDR3 sequences, with approximately 30% observed a single time. The sample taken for sequencing was blood. The receptors here all came from a woman aged 80 or over in good health.

Notes on this clonotype: This could be a read error, since a much larger clone is one nucleotide away. The chain combines TRBV29-1 with TRBJ2-1, with unresolved D. The end of the DNA fits TRBJ2-7 better, so the J call may be wrong. CDR3 length: 14 amino acids. Germline CDR1 SQVTM, CDR2 ANQGSEA. CDR3 residues: CSVNGVSSYNEQYF. CDR3 nucleotides: TGCAGCGTTAATGGGGTGAGCTCCTACAATGAGCAGTACTTC.

This clonotype appeared many times. The chain couples TRBV20-1 to TRBJ1-1; D may be TRBD1 (5 bases). V gave up 6 bases and J gave up 5 bases, with 22 bases separating them. Germline CDR1 is DFQATT and CDR2 is SNEGSKA (reference sequence). The length of the CDR3 is 15 residues. The CDR3 sequence: CSAESPGAGGTEAFF. The CDR3 region has the DNA TGCAGTGCAGAGTCTCCTGGGGCAGGAGGTACTGAAGCTTTCTTT.

In its sample, this clonotype was seen once. A read error may account for a junction end that differs from germline. The gene calls are TRBV29-1 and TRBJ1-1; 7 nucleotides match TRBD1. The germline V gene has CDR1 SQVTM and CDR2 ANQGSEA. The CDR3 spans 16 residues. The CDR3 DNA reads TGCAGCGTCGTCGGGGCAACGGACAGGCGGCCCACTGGAGCTTTCTTT. This encodes CSVVGATDRRPTGAFF.

The genes are TRBV4-1 and TRBJ1-2; unclear D gene. Germline V lookup: CDR1 MGHRA, CDR2 YSYEKL. The CDR3 is made up of 12 amino acids. Trimming removed 1 base from V and 11 bases from J, with 11 bases in between. Here the CDR3 DNA reads TGCGCCAGCAGCCAAGCGATGGGAGGGTACACCTTC. It codes for CASSQAMGGYTF.

The rearrangement uses TRBV16 and TRBJ2-7; possibly TRBD2 for D (6 bases). CDR1 KGHSY and CDR2 FQNENV come from the germline V gene. Trimming removed 0 bases at V and 0 bases at J, with 12 bases between. The CDR3 contains 16 residues. In DNA form, the CDR3 reads TGTGCCAGCAGCCAATCCGGGCGGGGATTCTCCTACGAGCAGTACTTC. It specifies CASSQSGRGFSYEQYF. Together with reference TRBV16 and TRBJ2-7, the CDR3 gives the full variable domain: GEEVAQTPKHLVRGEGQKAKLYCAPIKGHSYVFWYQQVLKNEFKFLISFQNENVFDETGMPKERFSAKCLPNSPCSLEIQATKLEDSAVYFCASSQSGRGFSYEQYFGPGTRLTVT.

This clonotype was counted between two and nine times. This chain joins TRBV7-3 and TRBJ2-2, with 8 positions matching TRBD2. Germline loops: CDR1 SGHTA, CDR2 FQGTGA. The CDR3 is 15 amino acids. V lost 5 bases to trimming and J lost 6 bases; unmatched junction nucleotides: 8. The chain's CDR3 is CASSPRGGRAGELFF. Here the CDR3 DNA reads TGTGCCAGCAGCCCCCGGGGGGGGCGTGCCGGGGAGCTGTTTTTT.

This clonotype has only a few counts. The genes are TRBV5-1 and TRBJ1-1; 7 bases are shared with TRBD1. CDR3 size: 19 residues. Per the germline V gene, CDR1 is SGHRS and CDR2 is YFSETQ. Trimming at V came to 3 bases and at J to 3 bases, leaving 20 bases not matched to a gene. The CDR3 coding sequence is TGCGCCAGCAGCTACCTCAGGGGGGGTAGTATGGGTTTCGACACTGAAGCTTTCTTT. The encoded protein is CASSYLRGGSMGFDTEAFF.

The table lists this clonotype with many counts. V usage is TRBV29-1 and J usage is TRBJ2-1; TRBD2 matches 7 bases. J was trimmed by 2 bases and V by 6 bases; bases with no gene match: 4. The V gene's germline CDR1 is SQVTM and CDR2 ANQGSEA. The CDR3 spans 13 residues. CDR3 sequence (DNA): TGCAGCGTGCTGGGGACTACCTACAATGAGCAGTTCTTC. Its translation is CSVLGTTYNEQFF.

This clonotype was counted at least ten times. This chain joins TRBV4-3 and TRBJ2-7; 7 bases agree with TRBD1. This CDR3 is 17 amino acids long. With V trimmed by 0 bases and J by 2 bases, 10 bases remained unmatched. The germline V gene encodes CDR1 LGHNA and CDR2 YSLEER. The CDR3 reads CASSQDLPRDRTYEQYF. The CDR3 coding sequence is TGCGCCAGCAGCCAAGATCTTCCCCGGGACAGAACCTACGAGCAGTACTTC.

This clonotype was detected many times. The chain has TRBV4-2 and TRBJ2-7; D is uncertain. The CDR3 loop spans 13 amino acids. The germline CDR1 and CDR2 sequences are LGHNA and YNFKEQ. The V and J ends lost 0 bases and 7 bases respectively, with 10 bases between them. The CDR3: CASSQDFTGEQYF. CDR3 coding DNA: TGTGCCAGCAGCCAAGATTTTACCGGGGAGCAGTACTTC.

To note about this clonotype: A much larger clone is a single base away; this may be a read error. V usage is TRBV7-2 and J usage is TRBJ2-7; 7 bases are shared with TRBD1. V lost 3 bases to trimming and J lost 6 bases; unmatched junction nucleotides: 8. Germline values: CDR1 SGHTA, CDR2 FQGNSA. The CDR3 extends over 14 amino acids. CDR3 sequence reads: CASSFRDRDCEQYF. As DNA, the CDR3 is TGTGCCAGCAGCTTCCGGGACAGAGACTGCGAGCAGTACTTC.

The rearrangement links TRBV20-1 to TRBJ1-1, with 7 bases matching TRBD1. Looked up from germline, CDR1 is DFQATT and CDR2 is SNEGSKA (reference sequence). This CDR3 has 14 amino acids. The ends lost 6 bases at V and 5 bases at J; junction bases unmatched: 12. CDR3 bases: TGCAGTGCGCCTAAGACGACAGGGATTACTGAAGCTTTCTTT. As protein: CSAPKTTGITEAFF.

A note on this clonotype: A much larger clonotype is one base distant, so this may be a read error. The chain couples TRBV19 to TRBJ2-1; D is undetermined. Germline V lookup: CDR1 LNHDA, CDR2 SQIVND (reference sequence). The CDR3 has 12 residues. With 3 bases removed from V and 8 bases from J, the gap between germline ends came to 8 bases. CDR3 amino acids: CASSMSTHEQFF. CDR3 nucleotides: TGTGCCAGTAGTATGAGTACACATGAGCAGTTCTTC.

This clonotype was seen more than once but under ten times. V is TRBV7-9 and J is TRBJ1-1; D ambiguous. The CDR3 extends over 14 amino acids. CDR1 and CDR2 (germline): SEHNR, FQNEAQ (reference sequence). Deletions cut 5 bases from V and 0 bases from J, with 10 bases between. In DNA, the CDR3 is TGTGCCAGCAGCGGACGGTTTATGAACACTGAAGCTTTCTTT. Its protein product is CASSGRFMNTEAFF.

This clonotype was seen repeatedly, ten times or more. The V and J genes are TRBV6-2 or TRBV6-3 and TRBJ2-3; D gene uncertain. V lost 2 bases to trimming and J lost 2 bases, with 23 bases between them. CDR1 is MNHEY and CDR2 is SVGEGT in the germline V gene. This CDR3 region has 19 residues. CDR3 amino acids: CASSYDLGNFRWDTDTQYF. CDR3 DNA: TGTGCCAGCAGTTACGATCTGGGTAACTTTAGATGGGACACAGATACGCAGTATTTT.

The V call is TRBV6-1, the J call TRBJ2-5; 10 bases fit TRBD2. This CDR3 is 15 amino acids long. The V segment lost 6 bases and the J segment 5 bases; nucleotides outside the gene matches: 9. CDR1 and CDR2 from the germline V gene are MNHNS and SASEGT. CDR3 in amino acids: CASSLASGGSETQYF. The CDR3, as DNA: TGTGCCAGCAGCTTGGCTAGCGGGGGATCGGAGACCCAGTACTTC.

This clonotype was seen ten or more times. The chain has TRBV20-1 and TRBJ2-4; 9 bases align to TRBD2. Germline loops: CDR1 DFQATT, CDR2 SNEGSKA (reference sequence). V gave up 5 bases and J gave up 1 base; unmatched junction bases: 6. CDR3 size: 15 residues. The CDR3 sequence: CSALASGGAKNIQYF. The CDR3 coding sequence is TGCAGTGCTTTGGCCAGCGGGGGGGCCAAAAACATTCAGTACTTC.

Many counts were recorded for this clonotype. The rearrangement joins TRBV21-1 to TRBJ2-7; TRBD1, the table's D call, lacks a check against the DNA. TRBV21-1 is labeled a pseudogene. The CDR3 extends over 11 amino acids. The DNA for the CDR3 is TGTGCCGGAACAGGGGCAGGAGAGCAGTACTTC. Amino acid sequence: CAGTGAGEQYF.

The V gene is TRBV6-4, the J gene TRBJ2-1, with 9 bases fitting TRBD1. With 8 bases clipped from V and 6 bases from J, the junction kept 8 bases outside the gene matches. Germline V lookup: CDR1 MRHNA, CDR2 SNTAGT. The CDR3 totals 14 residues. CDR3 DNA: TGTGCCAGCCGGGCCGGGACAGGGAGCAATGAGCAGTTCTTC. Translating gives CASRAGTGSNEQFF.

In DNA form, the CDR3 reads TGCGCCAGCAGCCCAGAACGAGGGTATCAGTTCTTC. This sequence encodes CASSPERGYQFF. The V call is TRBV5-1, the J call TRBJ2-1, with D tentatively TRBD2 (5 bases). Deletions cut 4 bases from V and 13 bases from J, with 15 bases between. This CDR3 region has 12 residues. The V gene's germline CDR1 is SGHRS and CDR2 YFSETQ.

This clonotype was seen ten or more times. The rearrangement joins TRBV20-1 to TRBJ2-1; 9 bases match TRBD2. V lost 2 bases to trimming and J lost 7 bases; unmatched junction nucleotides: 9. Germline lookup yields CDR1 DFQATT and CDR2 SNEGSKA (reference sequence). The CDR3 contains 15 residues. CDR3 DNA: TGCAGTGCTAGACATCCGGGACTAGCAGGAAATGAGCAGTTCTTC. This translates into CSARHPGLAGNEQFF.

This clonotype occurred once. The genes are TRBV5-1 and TRBJ1-1; D not certain. The V and J ends lost 4 bases and 7 bases respectively, with 17 bases between them. Germline assignment: CDR1 SGHRS and CDR2 YFSETQ. The CDR3 totals 14 residues. As DNA, the CDR3 is TGCGCCAGCAGCCTAGGACGGGAAGGGAGTGAAGCTTTCTTT. It codes for CASSLGREGSEAFF.

In this sample, this clonotype turned up many times. This chain uses TRBV7-3 with TRBJ2-5, with D perhaps TRBD1 (5 bases). The CDR3 is made up of 15 amino acids. The V and J ends lost 2 bases and 4 bases respectively, with 14 bases between them. Germline-derived CDR1 and CDR2 are SGHTA and FQGTGA. CDR3 sequence (DNA): TGTGCCAGCAGCTTAGGTACAGGCCATGGAGAGACCCAGTACTTC. Translated: CASSLGTGHGETQYF.

This clonotype showed up many times. The chain links TRBV30 to TRBJ1-2, with D possibly matching TRBD1 (5 bases). This CDR3 spans 12 amino acids. Germline assignment: CDR1 GTSNPN and CDR2 SVGIG (reference sequence). Trimming took off 1 base at V and 5 bases at J, with 8 bases between the two ends. This chain's CDR3 is CAWSGQHYGYTF. The CDR3 region has the DNA TGTGCCTGGAGTGGACAGCATTATGGCTACACCTTC. Full variable domain (remainder filled in from reference TRBV30 and TRBJ1-2): SQTIHQWPATLVQPVGSPLSLECTVEGTSNPNLYWYRQAAGRGLQLLFYSVGIGQISSEVPQNLSASRPQDRQFILSSKKLLLSDSGFYLCAWSGQHYGYTFGSGTRLTVV.

This clonotype came up many times. CDR3 region: CASSYGSYRTDTQYF. The CDR3, as DNA: TGTGCCAGCAGTTACGGTAGCTACCGCACAGATACGCAGTATTTT. The V gene is TRBV6-5, the J gene TRBJ2-3; D is ambiguous. Germline V CDR1 and CDR2: MNHEY, SVGAGI. Trimming took 2 bases from V and 1 from J, leaving 10 bases between them. This CDR3 spans 15 amino acids.

The J gene is TRBJ1-5, the V gene TRBV7-9; TRBD1 aligns across 7 bases. The CDR3 covers 14 residues. J gave up 5 bases and V 6 bases, and 7 bases lay outside the gene matches. Germline CDR1 reads SEHNR; CDR2 reads FQNEAQ (reference sequence). CDR3 DNA sequence: TGTGCCAGCAGTCGAGGGGGCTTGGATCAGCCCCAGCATTTT. This translates into CASSRGGLDQPQHF.

This clonotype has at least ten counts. The V gene is TRBV5-5, the J gene TRBJ1-2; 9 positions agree with TRBD1. The germline V gene has CDR1 SGHKS and CDR2 YYEKEE (reference sequence). CDR3 length equals 15 residues. The V gene end was trimmed by 4 bases and the J gene end by 5 bases; junction bases not matched to a gene: 9. CDR3 region: CASSRTGTGFYGYTF. The CDR3 coding sequence is TGTGCCAGCAGCCGAACCGGGACAGGGTTTTATGGCTACACCTTC.

The chain has TRBV27 and TRBJ1-5, with a tentative D call TRBD1 (6 bases). CDR1 and CDR2 (germline): MNHEY, SMNVEV (reference sequence). The V end lost 3 bases, the J end lost 9 bases, and 9 bases lay between the germline ends. The CDR3 extends over 12 amino acids. The CDR3 sequence is CASSFGGRPQHF. The DNA for the CDR3 is TGTGCCAGCAGTTTCGGGGGGCGGCCCCAGCATTTT.

This chain links TRBV5-5 with TRBJ2-7, with a possible D match to TRBD2 (7 bases). Germline V gene data show CDR1 as SGHKS and CDR2 as YYEKEE (reference sequence). V was cut by 5 bases and J by 4 bases, with 19 bases left in between. This CDR3 region has 15 residues. The CDR3 here is CASSRGAEALYEQYF. The CDR3 region has the DNA TGTGCCAGCAGTCGGGGGGCGGAGGCCTTATACGAGCAGTACTTC.

V is TRBV3-1 and J is TRBJ2-7; D perhaps matches TRBD1 (6 bases). The CDR3 runs to 15 residues. V was trimmed by 1 base and J by 3 bases, leaving 13 bases between them. CDR1 is LGHDT and CDR2 is YNNKEL in the germline V gene (reference sequence). The CDR3 region is CASSQGWDIDYEQYF. In DNA, the CDR3 is TGTGCCAGCAGCCAAGGATGGGACATAGACTACGAGCAGTACTTC.